This paragraph covers one T cell receptor (beta chain) sequence. Its antigen remains unidentified. Specified treatment: approximately 11-day PBMC culture with coronavirus spike peptide pools or control peptides (ViraFEST assay). This sample stems from a study of vaccination and CD4 T cells after COVID-19. Researchers used the Oncomine TCR Beta short-read assay to sequence DNA from cultured CD4+ T cells. MiXCR, run by TCRdb on the PCR reads, gives a single entry per CDR3 protein. The repertoire has about 11,000 distinct CDR3 sequences, approximately 49% of them found once; the top ten carry 10% to 13%. The origin of this receptor is a human donor who had recovered from COVID-19. Sequencing was carried out using CD4+ T cells from blood, cultured in vitro.

The CDR3 DNA is TGTGCCAGCAGCTCCGGACTAGCGGGAGTACGGTACAATGAGCAGTTCTTC. It codes for CASSSGLAGVRYNEQFF. The chain links TRBV7-2 to TRBJ2-1, with TRBD2 matching 13 bases. CDR1 is SGHTA and CDR2 is FQGNSA in the germline V gene. After removal of 4 bases from V and 4 bases from J, the junction contained 7 bases not matched to a gene. There are 17 residues in the CDR3. The whole variable domain, filled in from reference TRBV7-2 and TRBJ2-1, reads GAGVSQSPSNKVTEKGKDVELRCDPISGHTALYWYRQSLGQGLEFLIYFQGNSAPDKSGLPSDRFSAERTGGSVSTLTIQRTQQEDSAVYLCASSSGLAGVRYNEQFFGPGTRLTVL.